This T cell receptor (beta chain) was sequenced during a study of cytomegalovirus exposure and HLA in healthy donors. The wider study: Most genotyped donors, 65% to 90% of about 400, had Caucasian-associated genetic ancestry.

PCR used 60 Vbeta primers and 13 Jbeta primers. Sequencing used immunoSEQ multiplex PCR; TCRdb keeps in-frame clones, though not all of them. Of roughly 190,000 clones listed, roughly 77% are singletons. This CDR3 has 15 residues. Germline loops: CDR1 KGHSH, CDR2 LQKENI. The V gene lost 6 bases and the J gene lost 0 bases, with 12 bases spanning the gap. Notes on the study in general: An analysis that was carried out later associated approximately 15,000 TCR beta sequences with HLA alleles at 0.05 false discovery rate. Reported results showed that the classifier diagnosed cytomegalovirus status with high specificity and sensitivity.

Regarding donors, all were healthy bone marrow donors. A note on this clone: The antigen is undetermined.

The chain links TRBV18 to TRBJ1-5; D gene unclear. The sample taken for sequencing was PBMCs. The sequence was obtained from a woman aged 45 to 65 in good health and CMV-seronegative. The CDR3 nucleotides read TGTGCCAGCTCGGGTCAGGATTATAGCAATCAGCCCCAGCATTTT. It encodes CASSGQDYSNQPQHF.